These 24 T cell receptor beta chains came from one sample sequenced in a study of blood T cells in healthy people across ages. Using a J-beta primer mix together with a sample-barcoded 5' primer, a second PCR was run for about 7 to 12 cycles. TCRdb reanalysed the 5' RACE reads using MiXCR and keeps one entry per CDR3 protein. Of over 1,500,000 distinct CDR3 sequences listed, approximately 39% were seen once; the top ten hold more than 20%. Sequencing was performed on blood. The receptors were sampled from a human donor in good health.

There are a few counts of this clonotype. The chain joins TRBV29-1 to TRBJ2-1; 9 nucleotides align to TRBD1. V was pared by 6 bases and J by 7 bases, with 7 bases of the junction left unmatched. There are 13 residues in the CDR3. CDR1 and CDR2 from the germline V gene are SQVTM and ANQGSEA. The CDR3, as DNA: TGCAGCGTAAGCAGGACAGGGGTAAATGAGCAGTTCTTC. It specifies CSVSRTGVNEQFF.

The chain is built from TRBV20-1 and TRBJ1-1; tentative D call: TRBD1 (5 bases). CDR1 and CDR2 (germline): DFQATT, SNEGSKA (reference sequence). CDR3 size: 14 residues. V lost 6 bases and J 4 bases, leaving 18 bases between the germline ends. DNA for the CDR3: TGCAGTGCCCTGGAGGGAGGGGTGCGCACTGAAGCTTTCTTT. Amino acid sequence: CSALEGGVRTEAFF.

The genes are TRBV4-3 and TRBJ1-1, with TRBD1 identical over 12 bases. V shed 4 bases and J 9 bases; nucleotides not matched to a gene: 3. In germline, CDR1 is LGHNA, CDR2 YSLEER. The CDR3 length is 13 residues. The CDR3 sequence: CASSLGTGGKAFF. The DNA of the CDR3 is TGCGCCAGCAGCCTGGGGACAGGGGGCAAAGCTTTCTTT.

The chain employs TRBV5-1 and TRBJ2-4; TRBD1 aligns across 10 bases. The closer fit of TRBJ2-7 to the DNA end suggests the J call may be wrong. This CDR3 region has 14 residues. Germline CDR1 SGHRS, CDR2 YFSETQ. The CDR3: CASRPGTGAHEQYF. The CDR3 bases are TGCGCCAGCAGGCCTGGGACAGGGGCTCACGAGCAGTACTTC.

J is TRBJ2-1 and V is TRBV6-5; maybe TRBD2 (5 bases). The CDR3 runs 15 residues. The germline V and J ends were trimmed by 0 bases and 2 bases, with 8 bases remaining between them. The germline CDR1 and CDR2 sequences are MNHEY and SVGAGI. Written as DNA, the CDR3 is TGTGCCAGCAGTTACTCGGAGGCTACCTACAATGAGCAGTTCTTC. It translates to CASSYSEATYNEQFF.

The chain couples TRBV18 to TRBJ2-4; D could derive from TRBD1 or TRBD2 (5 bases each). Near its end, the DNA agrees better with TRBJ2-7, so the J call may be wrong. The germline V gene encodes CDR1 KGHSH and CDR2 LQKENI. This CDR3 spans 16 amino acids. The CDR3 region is CASSPGVGTALNEQYF. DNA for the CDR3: TGTGCCAGCTCACCGGGAGTAGGGACCGCCCTAAACGAGCAGTACTTC.

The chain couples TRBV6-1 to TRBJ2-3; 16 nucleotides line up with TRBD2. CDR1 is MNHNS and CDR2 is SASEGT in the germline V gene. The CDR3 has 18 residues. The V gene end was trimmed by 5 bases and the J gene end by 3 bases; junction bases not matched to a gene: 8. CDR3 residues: CASSRLGTSGGATDTQYF. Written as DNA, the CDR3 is TGTGCCAGCAGTCGCCTTGGGACTAGCGGGGGGGCAACAGATACGCAGTATTTT.

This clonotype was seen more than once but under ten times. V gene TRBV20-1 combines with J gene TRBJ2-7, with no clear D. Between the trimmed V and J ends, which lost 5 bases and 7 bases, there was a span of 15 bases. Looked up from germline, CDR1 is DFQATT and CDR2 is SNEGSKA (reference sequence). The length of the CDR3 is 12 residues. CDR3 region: CSARLEVGEQYF. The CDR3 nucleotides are TGCAGTGCTCGACTCGAGGTGGGGGAGCAGTACTTC.

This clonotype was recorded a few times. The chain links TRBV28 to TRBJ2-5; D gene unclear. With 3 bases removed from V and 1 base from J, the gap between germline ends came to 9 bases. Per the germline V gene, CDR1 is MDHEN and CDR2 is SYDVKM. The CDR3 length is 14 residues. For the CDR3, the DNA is TGTGCCAGCAGTTTCAGGCCTCCCCAAGAGACCCAGTACTTC. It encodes CASSFRPPQETQYF.

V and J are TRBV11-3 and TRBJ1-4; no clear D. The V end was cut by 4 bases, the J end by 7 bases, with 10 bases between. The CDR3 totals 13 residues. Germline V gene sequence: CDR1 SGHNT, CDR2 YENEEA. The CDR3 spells CASSSGPIEKLFF. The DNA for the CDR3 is TGTGCCAGCAGCTCTGGACCGATTGAAAAACTGTTTTTT.

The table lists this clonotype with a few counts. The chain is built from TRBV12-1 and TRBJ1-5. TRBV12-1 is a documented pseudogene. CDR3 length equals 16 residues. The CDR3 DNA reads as TGTGCCAGCAGCTTTGCCGGTACTTGGGATAATCAGCCCCAGCATTTT. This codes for CASSFAGTWDNQPQHF.

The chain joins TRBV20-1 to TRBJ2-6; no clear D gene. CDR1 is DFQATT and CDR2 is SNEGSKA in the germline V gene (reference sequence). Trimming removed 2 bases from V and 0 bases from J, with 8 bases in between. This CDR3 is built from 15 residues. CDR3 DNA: TGCAGTGCTAGACCTCAGACCTCTGGGGCCAACGTCCTGACTTTC. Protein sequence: CSARPQTSGANVLTF.

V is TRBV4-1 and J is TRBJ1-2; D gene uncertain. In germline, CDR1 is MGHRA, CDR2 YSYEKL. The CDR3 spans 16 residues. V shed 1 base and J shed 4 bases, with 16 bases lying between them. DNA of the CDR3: TGCGCCAGCAGCCAAGGGGGTTTTAGAGGATCCTATGGCTACACCTTC. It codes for CASSQGGFRGSYGYTF.

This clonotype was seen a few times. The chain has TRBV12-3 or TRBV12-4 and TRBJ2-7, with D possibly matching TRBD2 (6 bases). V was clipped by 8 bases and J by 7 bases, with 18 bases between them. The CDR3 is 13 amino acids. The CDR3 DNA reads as TGTGCCAGCGGATACGGGACGGCGGGAGAGCAGTACTTC. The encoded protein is CASGYGTAGEQYF.

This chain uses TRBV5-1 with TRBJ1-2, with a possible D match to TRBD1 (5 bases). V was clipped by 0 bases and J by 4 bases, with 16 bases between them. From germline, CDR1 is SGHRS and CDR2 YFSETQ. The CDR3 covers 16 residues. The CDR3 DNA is TGCGCCAGCAGCTTGGCCTCATCGGGGCCTACCTATGGCTACACCTTC. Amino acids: CASSLASSGPTYGYTF.

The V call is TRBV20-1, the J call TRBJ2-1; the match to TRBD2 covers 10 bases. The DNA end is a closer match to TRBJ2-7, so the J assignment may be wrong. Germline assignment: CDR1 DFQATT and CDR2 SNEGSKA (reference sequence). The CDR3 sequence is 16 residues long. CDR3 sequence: CSARALAGISYNEQYF. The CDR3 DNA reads TGCAGTGCTAGAGCACTAGCGGGGATCTCCTACAATGAGCAGTACTTC.

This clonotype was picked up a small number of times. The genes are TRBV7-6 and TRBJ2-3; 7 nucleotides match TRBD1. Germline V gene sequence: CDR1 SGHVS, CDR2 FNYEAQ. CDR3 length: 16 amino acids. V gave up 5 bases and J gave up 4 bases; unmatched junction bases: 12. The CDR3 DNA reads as TGTGCCAGCAGCACTCGACAGGGTACGGGCGCAGATACGCAGTATTTT. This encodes CASSTRQGTGADTQYF.

The DNA for the CDR3 is TGTGCCACCAGTAGGAGGGGGCAAGGCGATACGCAGTATTTT. Translation: CATSRRGQGDTQYF. The chain joins TRBV24-1 to TRBJ2-3; tentative D call: TRBD1 (7 bases). CDR1 and CDR2 (germline): KGHDR, SFDVKD. Trimming took off 6 bases at V and 6 bases at J, with 15 bases between the two ends. This CDR3 comprises 14 residues.

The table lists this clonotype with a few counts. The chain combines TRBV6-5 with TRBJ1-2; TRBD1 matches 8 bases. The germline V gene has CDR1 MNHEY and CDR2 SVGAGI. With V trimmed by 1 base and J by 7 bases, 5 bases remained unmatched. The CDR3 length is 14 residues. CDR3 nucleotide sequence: TGTGCCAGCAGTTACTTGACAGGGGAGTCTGGCTACACCTTC. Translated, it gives CASSYLTGESGYTF.

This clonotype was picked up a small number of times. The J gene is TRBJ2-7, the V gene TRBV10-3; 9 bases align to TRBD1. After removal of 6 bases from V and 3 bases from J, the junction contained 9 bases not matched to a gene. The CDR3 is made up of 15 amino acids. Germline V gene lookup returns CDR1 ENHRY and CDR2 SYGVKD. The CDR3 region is CAISKGGQGLYEQYF. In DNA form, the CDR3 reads TGTGCCATCAGCAAAGGGGGACAGGGCCTCTACGAGCAGTACTTC.

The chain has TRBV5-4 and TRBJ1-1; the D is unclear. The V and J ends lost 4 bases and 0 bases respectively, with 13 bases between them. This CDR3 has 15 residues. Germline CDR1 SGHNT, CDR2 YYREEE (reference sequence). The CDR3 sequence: CASSPRLGMNTEAFF. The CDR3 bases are TGTGCCAGCAGCCCCCGGTTGGGGATGAACACTGAAGCTTTCTTT.

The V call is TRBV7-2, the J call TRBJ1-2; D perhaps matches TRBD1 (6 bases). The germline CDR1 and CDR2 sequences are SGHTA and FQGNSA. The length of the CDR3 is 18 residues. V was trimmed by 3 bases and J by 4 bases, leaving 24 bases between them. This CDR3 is CASSLGTGQGNLFYGYTF. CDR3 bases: TGTGCCAGCAGCTTGGGAACTGGGCAGGGGAATTTGTTCTATGGCTACACCTTC.

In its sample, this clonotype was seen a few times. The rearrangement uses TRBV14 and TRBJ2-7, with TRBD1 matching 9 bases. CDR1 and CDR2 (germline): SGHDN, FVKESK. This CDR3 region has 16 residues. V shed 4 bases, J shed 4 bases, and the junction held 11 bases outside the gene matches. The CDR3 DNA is TGTGCCAGCAGCCCTAGGCTGGGACAGGGTTTTTACGAGCAGTACTTC. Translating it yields CASSPRLGQGFYEQYF.

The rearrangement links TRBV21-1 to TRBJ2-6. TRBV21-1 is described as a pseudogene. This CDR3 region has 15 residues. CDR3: CASSKEPSGANVLTF. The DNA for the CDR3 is TGTGCCAGCAGCAAAGAACCCTCTGGGGCCAACGTCCTGACTTTC.